This record looks at one TCR beta chain sequence and its context. The data stem from a study of shared clonotypes between healthy human individuals. The CDR3 sequence is 16 residues long. Trimming at V came to 5 bases and at J to 5 bases, leaving 11 bases not matched to a gene. Per the germline V gene, CDR1 is SGHTA and CDR2 is FQGNSA. Terminally differentiated effector memory CD45RA+ cells were left out of the naive CD8 fraction, which was CD45RO-negative and positively selected for CCR7. Sequenced by immunoSEQ multiplex PCR; TCRdb stores in-frame clones only, minus some. The repertoire consists of some 1,900,000 clones, with 85% to 95% occurring once and the leading ten covering 1% to 1.5%.

What was sequenced was naive CD8+ T cells sorted from blood. The TCR originated in a man younger than 35 in good health. The gene calls are TRBV7-2 and TRBJ2-5; 10 nucleotides match TRBD2. CDR3 sequence: CASSPERGGRGETQYF. CDR3 DNA sequence: TGTGCCAGCAGCCCTGAGCGGGGGGGCAGGGGGGAGACCCAGTACTTC.